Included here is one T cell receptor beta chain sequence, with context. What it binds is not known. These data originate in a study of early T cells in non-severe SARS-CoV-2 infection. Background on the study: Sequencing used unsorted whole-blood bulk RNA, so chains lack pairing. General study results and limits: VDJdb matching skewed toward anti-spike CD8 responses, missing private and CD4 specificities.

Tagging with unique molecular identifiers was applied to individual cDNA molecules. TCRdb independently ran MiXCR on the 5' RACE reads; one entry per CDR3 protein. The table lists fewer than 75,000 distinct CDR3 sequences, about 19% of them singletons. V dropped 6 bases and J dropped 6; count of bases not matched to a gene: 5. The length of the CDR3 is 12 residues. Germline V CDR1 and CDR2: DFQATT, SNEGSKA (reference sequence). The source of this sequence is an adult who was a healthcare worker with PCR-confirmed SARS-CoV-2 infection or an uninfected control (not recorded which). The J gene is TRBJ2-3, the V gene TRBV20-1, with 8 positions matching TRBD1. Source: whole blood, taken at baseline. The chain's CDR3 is CSATDRGDTQYF. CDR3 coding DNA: TGCAGTGCCACAGACAGGGGCGATACGCAGTATTTT.